This T cell receptor beta chain came from a study of control samples from healthy donors and cancer patients. The sample holds one count of this clone. Other DNA sequences in this specimen translate into the identical CDR3. Clones were sequenced by immunoSEQ multiplex PCR, and TCRdb holds only the in-frame ones, with some missing. Among around 180,000 clones, 88% were seen once, and the ten largest hold around 5.1%. This CDR3 region has 14 residues. Germline values: CDR1 MNHNS, CDR2 SASEGT. Trimming took off 2 bases at V and 0 bases at J, with 5 bases between the two ends. The chain has TRBV6-1 and TRBJ1-5; unclear D gene. The specimen sequenced was blood. This TCR was sampled from a woman in her thirties in good health. CDR3 nucleotides: TGTGCCAGCAGTGAAACCTATAGCAATCAGCCCCAGCATTTT. Residues: CASSETYSNQPQHF.